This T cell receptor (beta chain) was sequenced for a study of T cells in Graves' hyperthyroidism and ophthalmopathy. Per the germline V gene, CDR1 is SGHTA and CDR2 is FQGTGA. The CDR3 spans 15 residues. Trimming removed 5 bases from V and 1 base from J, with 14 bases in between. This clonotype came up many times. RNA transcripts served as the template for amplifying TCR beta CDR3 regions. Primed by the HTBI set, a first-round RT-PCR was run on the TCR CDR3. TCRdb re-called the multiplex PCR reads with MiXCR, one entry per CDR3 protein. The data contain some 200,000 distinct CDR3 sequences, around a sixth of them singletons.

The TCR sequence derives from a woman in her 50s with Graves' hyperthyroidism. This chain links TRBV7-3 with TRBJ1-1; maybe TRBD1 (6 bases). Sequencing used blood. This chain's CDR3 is CASSEQGRGNTEAFF. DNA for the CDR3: TGTGCCAGCAGCGAACAGGGAAGGGGGAACACTGAAGCTTTCTTT.